These 20 T cell receptor beta chains were all obtained from the same sample, sequenced in a study of cytomegalovirus exposure and HLA in healthy donors (dated by TCRdb to the late 2010s). Library prep was done by the immunoSEQ multiplex PCR assay. This is the immuneACCESS table as TCRdb keeps it, with only in-frame sequences that have V and J called. A part of the clones is gone; compared with another copy, unresolved V genes explain less than half, and the rest is unexplained. For this sample there are about 100,000 clones; approximately 94% appear just once. In total, the top ten clones hold 0.67% of the sample. The sample was PBMCs. The receptors were gathered from a woman aged 18-30 years in good health and CMV-seronegative.

The V gene is TRBV4-2, the J gene TRBJ2-7; 16 nucleotides line up with TRBD2. Germline CDR1 reads LGHNA; CDR2 reads YNFKEQ. The CDR3 runs 18 residues. Trimming at V came to 4 bases and at J to 5 bases, leaving 11 bases not matched to a gene. CDR3: CASSPPGTSGGAENEQYF. The CDR3 nucleotides read TGTGCCAGCAGCCCTCCTGGGACTAGCGGGGGGGCCGAGAACGAGCAGTACTTC.

This sequence joins TRBV10-2 and TRBJ2-1, with 8 bases fitting TRBD1. Germline lookup yields CDR1 WSHSY and CDR2 SAAADI. This CDR3 contains 14 residues. Losses at the gene ends were 10 bases for V and 0 bases for J; bases not matched to a gene: 5. The DNA of the CDR3 is TGCGCCACCGGGGACAGGCCCTCCTACAATGAGCAGTTCTTC. Protein: CATGDRPSYNEQFF.

The chain links TRBV6-5 to TRBJ2-2; D perhaps matches TRBD1 (6 bases). The V end was cut by 5 bases, the J end by 4 bases, with 14 bases between. CDR1 is MNHEY and CDR2 is SVGAGI in the germline V gene. There are 15 residues in the CDR3. This chain's CDR3 is CASSPRGPGTGELFF. Written as DNA, the CDR3 is TGTGCCAGCAGTCCCAGGGGCCCGGGCACCGGGGAGCTGTTTTTT.

The rearrangement links TRBV7-9 to TRBJ2-1; D remains ambiguous. Trimming removed 5 bases at V and 4 bases at J, with 18 bases between. From germline, CDR1 is SEHNR and CDR2 FQNEAQ (reference sequence). The length of the CDR3 is 16 residues. The CDR3 coding sequence is TGTGCCAGCAGCCCCCCCCTTGGGCGCGAGTACAATGAGCAGTTCTTC. Translated, it gives CASSPPLGREYNEQFF.

The chain joins TRBV9 to TRBJ2-2; TRBD2 aligns across 10 bases. This CDR3 has 18 residues. J lost 4 bases, V lost 0 bases, and 9 bases had no gene match. Germline V gene sequence: CDR1 SGDLS, CDR2 YYNGEE. This CDR3 is CASSVGLAGGRGTGELFF. DNA of the CDR3: TGTGCCAGCAGCGTAGGATTAGCGGGGGGCCGCGGCACCGGGGAGCTGTTTTTT.

The CDR3 here is CASSVHRDRGQETQYF. CDR3 in DNA: TGTGCCAGCAGCGTTCACCGGGACAGGGGGCAAGAGACCCAGTACTTC. The chain links TRBV9 to TRBJ2-5, with TRBD1 matching over 11 bases. The CDR3 spans 16 residues. The germline V gene has CDR1 SGDLS and CDR2 YYNGEE. Trimming removed 2 bases from V and 2 bases from J; junction bases left unmatched: 5.

V is TRBV18 and J is TRBJ1-2; TRBD1 agrees at 9 bases. In germline, CDR1 is KGHSH, CDR2 LQKENI. This CDR3 spans 15 amino acids. V dropped 3 bases and J dropped 5; count of bases not matched to a gene: 7. CDR3 nucleotides: TGTGCCAGCTCACCGAGACAGGGGGACGGGTATGGCTACACCTTC. Translation: CASSPRQGDGYGYTF.

The chain uses TRBV2 and TRBJ2-5; D may be TRBD2 (6 bases). Germline CDR1 and CDR2: SNHLY and FYNNEI. Between the trimmed V and J ends, which lost 4 bases and 5 bases, there was a span of 11 bases. The CDR3 extends over 13 amino acids. The CDR3 nucleotides read TGTGCCAGCAGTGTTAGGCGGGACGAGACCCAGTACTTC. This gives the protein CASSVRRDETQYF.

The chain links TRBV4-1 to TRBJ1-2; no clear D gene. Germline V gene lookup returns CDR1 MGHRA and CDR2 YSYEKL. CDR3 length equals 14 residues. Trimming removed 0 bases at V and 4 bases at J, with 9 bases between. CDR3 nucleotides: TGCGCCAGCAGCCAAGATCCGGGTTCCTATGGCTACACCTTC. Its translation: CASSQDPGSYGYTF.

This chain uses TRBV11-2 with TRBJ2-1; TRBD2 matches at 9 bases. V was pared by 1 base and J by 3 bases, with 4 bases of the junction left unmatched. This CDR3 is 16 amino acids long. Germline loops: CDR1 SGHAT, CDR2 FQNNGV. In DNA, the CDR3 is TGTGCCAGCAGCTTAGGTAGCGGGGGTGTCTACAATGAGCAGTTCTTC. The encoded protein is CASSLGSGGVYNEQFF.

The DNA for the CDR3 is TGTGCCTGGTGGGGACAGGTTCATGGCTACACCTTC. Its protein is CAWWGQVHGYTF. The chain has TRBV30 and TRBJ1-2; 8 bases fit TRBD1. The CDR3 is 12 residues long. The ends lost 5 bases at V and 6 bases at J; junction bases unmatched: 5. The V gene's germline CDR1 is GTSNPN and CDR2 SVGIG (reference sequence).

The rearrangement joins TRBV11-2 to TRBJ1-2; D is undetermined. The CDR3 extends over 13 amino acids. V lost 7 bases and J lost 4, with 13 bases in between. Per germline, CDR1 SGHAT and CDR2 FQNNGV. CDR3 nucleotides: TGTGCCAGCAACAATAACGAACGCTATGGCTACACCTTC. Its translation: CASNNNERYGYTF.

This clone was counted a single time. This chain links TRBV13 with TRBJ2-1, with D hard to call. V was pared by 5 bases and J by 7 bases, with 12 bases between. Germline V gives CDR1 PRHDT, CDR2 FYEKMQ (reference sequence). The CDR3 covers 13 residues. DNA of the CDR3: TGTGCCAGCAGCAGACTGAATACTAATGAGCAGTTCTTC. This gives the protein CASSRLNTNEQFF. Full variable domain (remainder filled in from reference TRBV13 and TRBJ2-1): AAGVIQSPRHLIKEKRETATLKCYPIPRHDTVYWYQQGPGQDPQFLISFYEKMQSDKGSIPDRFSAQQFSDYHSELNMSSLELGDSALYFCASSRLNTNEQFFGPGTRLTVL.

Here the CDR3 reads CSVEGGGGDGYTF. The CDR3 DNA follows: TGCAGCGTTGAGGGGGGGGGAGGTGATGGCTACACCTTC. The rearrangement links TRBV29-1 to TRBJ1-2, with TRBD1 as a possible D gene (5 bases). This CDR3 spans 13 amino acids. Germline-derived CDR1 and CDR2 are SQVTM and ANQGSEA. V shed 3 bases and J shed 6 bases, with 14 bases lying between them. The full variable domain, completed using reference TRBV29-1 and TRBJ1-2, is SAVISQKPSRDICQRGTSLTIQCQVDSQVTMMFWYRQQPGQSLTLIATANQGSEATYESGFVIDKFPISRPNLTFSTLTVSNMSPEDSSIYLCSVEGGGGDGYTFGSGTRLTVV.

V usage is TRBV28 and J usage is TRBJ1-2; the match to TRBD1 covers 7 bases. V lost 1 base and J lost 7; bases outside the gene matches: 12. The germline V gene has CDR1 MDHEN and CDR2 SYDVKM. The CDR3 has 16 residues. CDR3 sequence (DNA): TGTGCCAGCAGTTTATTGGTCGGGCAGGGGGAAAGTGGCTACACCTTC. Residues: CASSLLVGQGESGYTF.

V usage is TRBV2 and J usage is TRBJ1-1, with 9 bases that match TRBD1. After removal of 10 bases from V and 2 bases from J, the junction contained 5 bases not matched to a gene. The CDR3 is 13 residues long. Germline V gene data show CDR1 as SNHLY and CDR2 as FYNNEI. DNA for the CDR3: TGTGCCAAAAGGGACAGGGTAAACACTGAAGCTTTCTTT. It yields the protein CAKRDRVNTEAFF.

This sequence joins TRBV6-1 and TRBJ2-7; 9 nucleotides align to TRBD1. CDR3 length: 14 residues. V lost 5 bases and J lost 2; bases outside the gene matches: 4. The germline CDR1 and CDR2 sequences are MNHNS and SASEGT. CDR3 amino acids: CASSLRDRAYEQYF. As DNA, the CDR3 is TGTGCCAGCAGTTTGAGGGACAGGGCCTACGAGCAGTACTTC.

CDR3 sequence (DNA): TGTGCCAGCAGTTCACGGGCGGGTGCCTACGAGCAGTACTTC. Translated: CASSSRAGAYEQYF. V gene TRBV27 combines with J gene TRBJ2-7; tentative D call: TRBD2 (5 bases). Germline V gene sequence: CDR1 MNHEY, CDR2 SMNVEV (reference sequence). Between the trimmed V and J ends, which lost 4 bases and 2 bases, there was a span of 12 bases. The CDR3 runs 14 residues.

The chain recombines TRBV2 with TRBJ2-5; 9 bases are shared with TRBD2. CDR1 is SNHLY and CDR2 is FYNNEI in the germline V gene. There are 16 residues in the CDR3. V shed 0 bases, J shed 0 bases, and the junction held 2 bases outside the gene matches. CDR3: CASSEASGGYQETQYF. The CDR3 bases are TGTGCCAGCAGTGAAGCGAGCGGGGGGTACCAAGAGACCCAGTACTTC.

The V call is TRBV7-3, the J call TRBJ2-2, with a tentative D call TRBD2 (6 bases). V lost 0 bases, J lost 0 bases, and 8 bases lay in between. The CDR3 totals 16 residues. Germline-derived CDR1 and CDR2 are SGHTA and FQGTGA. This CDR3 is CASSLTGGANTGELFF. The CDR3 region has the DNA TGTGCCAGCAGCTTAACGGGGGGTGCGAACACCGGGGAGCTGTTTTTT.